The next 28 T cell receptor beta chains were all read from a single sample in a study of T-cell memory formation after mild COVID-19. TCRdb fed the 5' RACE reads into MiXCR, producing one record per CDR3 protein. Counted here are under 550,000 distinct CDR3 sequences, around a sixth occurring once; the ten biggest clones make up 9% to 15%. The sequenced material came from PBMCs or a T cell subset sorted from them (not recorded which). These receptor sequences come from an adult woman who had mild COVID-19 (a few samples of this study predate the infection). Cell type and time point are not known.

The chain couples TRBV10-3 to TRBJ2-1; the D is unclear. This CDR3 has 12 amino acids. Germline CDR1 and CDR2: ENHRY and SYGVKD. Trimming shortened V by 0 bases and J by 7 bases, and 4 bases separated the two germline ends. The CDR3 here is CAISESTNEQFF. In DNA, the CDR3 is TGTGCCATCAGTGAGTCGACAAATGAGCAGTTCTTC.

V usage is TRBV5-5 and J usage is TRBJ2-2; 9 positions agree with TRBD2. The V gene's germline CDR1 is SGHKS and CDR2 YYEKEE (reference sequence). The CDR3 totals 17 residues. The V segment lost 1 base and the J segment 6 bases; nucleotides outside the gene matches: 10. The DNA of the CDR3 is TGTGCCAGCAGCTTGTGGCTAGCGGGAAGAATTGCCGGGGAGCTGTTTTTT. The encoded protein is CASSLWLAGRIAGELFF.

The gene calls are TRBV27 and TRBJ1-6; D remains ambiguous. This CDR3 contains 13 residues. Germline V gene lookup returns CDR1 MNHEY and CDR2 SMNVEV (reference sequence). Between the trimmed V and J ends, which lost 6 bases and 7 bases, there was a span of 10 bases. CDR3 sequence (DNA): TGTGCCAGCAGCGGAGTGGGAAATTCACCCCTCCACTTT. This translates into CASSGVGNSPLHF.

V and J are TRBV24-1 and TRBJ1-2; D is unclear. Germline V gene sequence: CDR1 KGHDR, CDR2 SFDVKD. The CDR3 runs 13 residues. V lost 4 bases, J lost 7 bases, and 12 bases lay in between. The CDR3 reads CATSDTGVPGYTF. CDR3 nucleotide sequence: TGTGCCACCAGTGACACGGGAGTTCCTGGCTACACCTTC.

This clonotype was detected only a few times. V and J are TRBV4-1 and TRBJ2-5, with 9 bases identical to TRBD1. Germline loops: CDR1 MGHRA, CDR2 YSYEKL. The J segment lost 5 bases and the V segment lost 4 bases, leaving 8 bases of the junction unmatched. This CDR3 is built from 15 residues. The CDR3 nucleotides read TGCGCCAGCAGCCCGACCGGGACAGGGATTGAGACCCAGTACTTC. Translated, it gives CASSPTGTGIETQYF.

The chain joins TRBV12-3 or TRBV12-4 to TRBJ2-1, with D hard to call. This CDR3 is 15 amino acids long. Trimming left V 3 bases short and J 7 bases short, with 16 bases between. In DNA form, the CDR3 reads TGTGCCAGCAGTTTCAGAGACCTGGGTGGGAATGAGCAGTTCTTC. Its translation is CASSFRDLGGNEQFF.

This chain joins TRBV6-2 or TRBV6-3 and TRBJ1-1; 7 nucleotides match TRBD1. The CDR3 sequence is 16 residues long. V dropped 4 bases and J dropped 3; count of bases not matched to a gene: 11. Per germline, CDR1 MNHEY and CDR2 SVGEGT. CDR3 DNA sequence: TGTGCCAGCAGTTCTCCCGGGACAGTTATGGACACTGAAGCTTTCTTT. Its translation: CASSSPGTVMDTEAFF.

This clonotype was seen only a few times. This chain's CDR3 is CASSQDQYSTDTQYF. The DNA of the CDR3 is TGTGCCAGCAGCCAAGATCAGTACAGCACAGATACGCAGTATTTT. The chain couples TRBV3-1 to TRBJ2-3; D gene unclear. V gave up 0 bases and J gave up 0 bases, with 7 bases separating them. Per germline, CDR1 LGHDT and CDR2 YNNKEL (reference sequence). The CDR3 has 15 residues.

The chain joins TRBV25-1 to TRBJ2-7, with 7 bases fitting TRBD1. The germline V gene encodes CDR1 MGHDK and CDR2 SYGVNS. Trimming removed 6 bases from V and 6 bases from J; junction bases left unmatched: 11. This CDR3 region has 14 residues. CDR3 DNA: TGTGCCAGCAGAGAGACAGGGATTGCGAGCGAGCAGTACTTC. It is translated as CASRETGIASEQYF.

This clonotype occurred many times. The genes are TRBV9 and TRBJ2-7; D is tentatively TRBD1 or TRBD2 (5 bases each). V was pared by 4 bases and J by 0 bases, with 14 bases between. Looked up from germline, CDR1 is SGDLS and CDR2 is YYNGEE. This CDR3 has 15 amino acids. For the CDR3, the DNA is TGTGCCAGCAGCCCAAGACGGGACGGCTCCTACGAGCAGTACTTC. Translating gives CASSPRRDGSYEQYF.

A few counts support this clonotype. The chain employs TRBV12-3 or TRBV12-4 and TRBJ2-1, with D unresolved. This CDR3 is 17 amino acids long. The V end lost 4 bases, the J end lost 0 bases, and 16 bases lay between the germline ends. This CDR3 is CASSSGGSTSSYNEQFF. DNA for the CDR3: TGTGCCAGCAGTTCCGGTGGGTCTACAAGCTCCTACAATGAGCAGTTCTTC.

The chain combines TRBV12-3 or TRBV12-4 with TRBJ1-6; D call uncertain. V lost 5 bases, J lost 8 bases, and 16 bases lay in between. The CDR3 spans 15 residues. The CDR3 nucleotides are TGTGCCAGCAGTCCCCACGTCCTTTGGGATTCACCCCTCCACTTT. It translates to CASSPHVLWDSPLHF.

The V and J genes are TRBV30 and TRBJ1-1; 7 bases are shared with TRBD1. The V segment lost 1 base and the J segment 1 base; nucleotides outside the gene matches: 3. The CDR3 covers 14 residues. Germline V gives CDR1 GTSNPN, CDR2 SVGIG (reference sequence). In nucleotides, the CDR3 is TGTGCCTGGAGTGGCAGGGGGGGGAACACTGAAGCTTTCTTT. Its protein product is CAWSGRGGNTEAFF. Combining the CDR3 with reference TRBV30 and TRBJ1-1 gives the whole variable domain SQTIHQWPATLVQPVGSPLSLECTVEGTSNPNLYWYRQAAGRGLQLLFYSVGIGQISSEVPQNLSASRPQDRQFILSSKKLLLSDSGFYLCAWSGRGGNTEAFFGQGTRLTVV.

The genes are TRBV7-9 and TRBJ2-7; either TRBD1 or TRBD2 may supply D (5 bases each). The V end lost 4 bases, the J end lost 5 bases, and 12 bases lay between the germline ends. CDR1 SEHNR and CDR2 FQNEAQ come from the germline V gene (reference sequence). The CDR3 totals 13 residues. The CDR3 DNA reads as TGTGCCAGCAGCTCAGGGAGTTCGCACGAGCAGTACTTC. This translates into CASSSGSSHEQYF.

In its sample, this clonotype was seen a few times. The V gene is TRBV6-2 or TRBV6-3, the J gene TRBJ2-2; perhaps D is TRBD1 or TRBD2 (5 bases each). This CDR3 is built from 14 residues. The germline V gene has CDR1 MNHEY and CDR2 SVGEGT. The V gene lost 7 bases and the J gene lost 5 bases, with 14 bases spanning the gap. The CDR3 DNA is TGTGCCAGCAATCCAGGGAGTGTTACCGGGGAGCTGTTTTTT. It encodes CASNPGSVTGELFF.

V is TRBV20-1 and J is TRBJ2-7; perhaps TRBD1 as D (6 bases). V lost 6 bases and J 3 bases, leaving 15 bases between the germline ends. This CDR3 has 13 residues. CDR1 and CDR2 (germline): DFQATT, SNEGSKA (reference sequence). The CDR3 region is CSAGESGVYEQYF. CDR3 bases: TGCAGTGCAGGAGAGTCAGGGGTCTACGAGCAGTACTTC.

The CDR3 sequence is CASSQRRGGSYGYTF. In nucleotides, the CDR3 is TGTGCCAGCAGCCAACGTAGGGGAGGGTCGTATGGCTACACCTTC. This rearrangement joins TRBV14 to TRBJ1-2; D is perhaps TRBD1 (5 bases). The CDR3 has 15 amino acids. The germline V and J ends were trimmed by 2 bases and 5 bases, with 15 bases remaining between them. Germline CDR1 is SGHDN and CDR2 is FVKESK.

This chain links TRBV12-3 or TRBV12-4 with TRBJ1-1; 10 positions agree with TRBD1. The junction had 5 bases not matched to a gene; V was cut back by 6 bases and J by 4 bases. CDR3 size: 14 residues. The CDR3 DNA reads TGTGCCAGCAGAAACCGGGACAGGGGCACTGAAGCTTTCTTT. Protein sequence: CASRNRDRGTEAFF.

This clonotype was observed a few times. The CDR3: CASSDPGGSSYNEQFF. In DNA form, the CDR3 reads TGTGCCAGCAGCGATCCGGGCGGGAGCTCCTACAATGAGCAGTTCTTC. The chain joins TRBV7-3 to TRBJ2-1; 7 nucleotides agree with TRBD2. V shed 5 bases and J 0 bases; nucleotides not matched to a gene: 7. This CDR3 is 16 amino acids long. The germline V gene has CDR1 SGHTA and CDR2 FQGTGA.

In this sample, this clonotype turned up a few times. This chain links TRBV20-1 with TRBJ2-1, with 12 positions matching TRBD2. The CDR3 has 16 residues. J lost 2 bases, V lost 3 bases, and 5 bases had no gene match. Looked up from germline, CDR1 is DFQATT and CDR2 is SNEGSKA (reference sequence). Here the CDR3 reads CSASSLAGGTYNEQFF. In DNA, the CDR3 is TGCAGTGCTAGCAGTCTAGCGGGGGGGACCTACAATGAGCAGTTCTTC.

CDR3 loop: CASSPTRTLKDTQYF. CDR3 sequence (DNA): TGTGCCAGCAGCCCCACTCGGACGCTTAAGGATACGCAGTATTTT. This chain connects TRBV7-8 to TRBJ2-3; D gene ambiguous. The V and J ends lost 5 bases and 6 bases respectively, with 18 bases between them. This CDR3 has 15 residues. CDR1 is SGHVS and CDR2 is FQNEAQ in the germline V gene.

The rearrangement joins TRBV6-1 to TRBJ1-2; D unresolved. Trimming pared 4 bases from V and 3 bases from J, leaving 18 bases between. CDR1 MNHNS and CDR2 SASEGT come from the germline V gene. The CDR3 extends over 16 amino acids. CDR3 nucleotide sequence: TGTGCCAGCAGTGTTCGGGAACCTACAGCATACTATGGCTACACCTTC. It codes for CASSVREPTAYYGYTF.

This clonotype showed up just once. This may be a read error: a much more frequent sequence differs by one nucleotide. CDR3 nucleotides: TGCAGTGATAGGCAGGGGGCGATGAACACTGAAGCTTTCTTT. Encoded protein: CSDRQGAMNTEAFF. The chain couples TRBV20-1 to TRBJ1-1; 8 bases match TRBD1. The germline V gene has CDR1 DFQATT and CDR2 SNEGSKA (reference sequence). Trimming removed 7 bases from V and 0 bases from J; junction bases left unmatched: 7. The CDR3 contains 14 residues.

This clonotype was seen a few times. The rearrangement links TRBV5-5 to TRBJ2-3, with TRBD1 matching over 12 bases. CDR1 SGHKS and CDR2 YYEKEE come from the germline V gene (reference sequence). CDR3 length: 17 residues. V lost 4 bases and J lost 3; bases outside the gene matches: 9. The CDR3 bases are TGTGCCAGCAGCCAAACCCCGGGACAGGGGGCTACAGATACGCAGTATTTT. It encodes CASSQTPGQGATDTQYF.

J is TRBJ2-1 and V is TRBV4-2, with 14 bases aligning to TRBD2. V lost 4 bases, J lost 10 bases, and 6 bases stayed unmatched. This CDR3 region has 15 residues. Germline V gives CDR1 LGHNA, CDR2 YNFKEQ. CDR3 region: CASSPGTSGGREQFF. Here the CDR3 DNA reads TGTGCCAGCAGCCCCGGGACTAGCGGGGGCAGGGAGCAGTTCTTC.

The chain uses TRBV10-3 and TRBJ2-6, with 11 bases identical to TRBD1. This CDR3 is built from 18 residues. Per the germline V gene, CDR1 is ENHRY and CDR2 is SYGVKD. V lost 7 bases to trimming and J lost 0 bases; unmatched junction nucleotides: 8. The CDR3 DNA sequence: TGTGCCATCATCGCAACCGGGACAGGGGGCTCTGGGGCCAACGTCCTGACTTTC. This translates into CAIIATGTGGSGANVLTF.

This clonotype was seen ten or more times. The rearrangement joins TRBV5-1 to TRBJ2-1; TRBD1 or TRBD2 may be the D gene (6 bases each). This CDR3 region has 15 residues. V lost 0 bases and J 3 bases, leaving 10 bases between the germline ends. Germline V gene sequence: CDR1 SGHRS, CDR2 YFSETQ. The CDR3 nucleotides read TGCGCCAGCAGCTTGGAAGGGGGGTTCTACAATGAGCAGTTCTTC. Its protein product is CASSLEGGFYNEQFF.

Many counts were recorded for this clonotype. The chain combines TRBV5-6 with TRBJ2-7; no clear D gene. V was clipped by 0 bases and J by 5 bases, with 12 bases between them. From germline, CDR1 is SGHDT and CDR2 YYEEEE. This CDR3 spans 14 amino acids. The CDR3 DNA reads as TGTGCCAGCAGCTTGGAAAGGAATAGCCACGAGCAGTACTTC. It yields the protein CASSLERNSHEQYF. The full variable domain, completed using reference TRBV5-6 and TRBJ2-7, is DAGVTQSPTHLIKTRGQQVTLRCSPKSGHDTVSWYQQALGQGPQFIFQYYEEEERQRGNFPDRFSGHQFPNYSSELNVNALLLGDSALYLCASSLERNSHEQYFGPGTRLTVT.